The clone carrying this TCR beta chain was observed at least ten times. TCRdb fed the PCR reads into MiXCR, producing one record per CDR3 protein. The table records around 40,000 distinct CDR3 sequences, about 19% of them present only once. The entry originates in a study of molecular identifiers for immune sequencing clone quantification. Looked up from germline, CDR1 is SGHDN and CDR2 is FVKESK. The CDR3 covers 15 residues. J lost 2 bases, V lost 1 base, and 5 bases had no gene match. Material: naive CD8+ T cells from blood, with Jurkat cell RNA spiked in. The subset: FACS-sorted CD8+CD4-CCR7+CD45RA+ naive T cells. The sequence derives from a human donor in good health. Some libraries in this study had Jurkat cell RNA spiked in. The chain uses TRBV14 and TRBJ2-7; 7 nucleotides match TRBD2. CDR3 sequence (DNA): TGTGCCAGCAGCCAAGGGGACTACCCTACCTACGAGCAGTACTTC. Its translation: CASSQGDYPTYEQYF. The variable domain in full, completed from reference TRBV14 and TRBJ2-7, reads EAGVTQFPSHSVIEKGQTVTLRCDPISGHDNLYWYRRVMGKEIKFLLHFVKESKQDESGMPNNRFLAERTGGTYSTLKVQPAELEDSGVYFCASSQGDYPTYEQYFGPGTRLTVT.